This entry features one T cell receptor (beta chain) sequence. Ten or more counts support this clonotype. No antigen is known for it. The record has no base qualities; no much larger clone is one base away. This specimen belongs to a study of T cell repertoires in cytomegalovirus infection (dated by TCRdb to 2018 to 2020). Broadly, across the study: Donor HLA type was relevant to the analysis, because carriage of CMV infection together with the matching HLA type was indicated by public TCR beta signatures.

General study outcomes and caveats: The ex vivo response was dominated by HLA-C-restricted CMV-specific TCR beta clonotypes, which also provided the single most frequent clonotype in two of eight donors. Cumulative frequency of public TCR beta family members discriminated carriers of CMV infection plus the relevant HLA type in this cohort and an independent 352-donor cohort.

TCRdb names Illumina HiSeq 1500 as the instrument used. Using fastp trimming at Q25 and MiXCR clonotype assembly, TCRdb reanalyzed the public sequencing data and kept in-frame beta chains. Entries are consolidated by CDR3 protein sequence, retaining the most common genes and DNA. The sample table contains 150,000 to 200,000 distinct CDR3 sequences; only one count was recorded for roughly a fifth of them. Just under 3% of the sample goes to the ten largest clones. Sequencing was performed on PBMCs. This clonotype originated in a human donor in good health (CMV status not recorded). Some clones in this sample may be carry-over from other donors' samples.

The DNA is as follows: TGTGCCAGCGGAGGCGGGAGAGGGGAAGCAGAGACCCAGTACTTC. Translated, this is CASGGGRGEAETQYF. The chain is made from TRBV7-2 and TRBJ2-5; 7 central nucleotides agree with TRBD2. The germline V gene supplies CDR1 SGHTA and CDR2 FQGNSA. Trimming removed 8 bases from V and 4 bases from J; the gene matches leave 13 bases unexplained. The CDR3 runs 15 residues from the cysteine to the phenylalanine. Only the CDR3 part of the read is kept: 45 bases, read in frame from the first base.